This T cell receptor (beta chain) was retrieved from a study of OX40 agonist ivuxolimab in advanced cancers. Study context: The patients received agonistic anti-OX40 (CD134) antibody ivuxolimab. Hepatocellular carcinoma, melanoma, renal cell or head and neck cancer was diagnosed in the dose-escalation patients.

Measured with immunoSEQ multiplex PCR; TCRdb has only the in-frame clones, and not every one. The data contain around 90,000 clones, around 87% of them singletons. As to this clone: As yet, its antigen is unknown.

Study-level results: Within 6 weeks, CD4+ and CD8+ blood T cells expanded clonally at 0.1 to 3.0 mg/kg.

This TCR derives from an adult with an advanced solid tumor such as melanoma, head and neck, liver or kidney cancer. Specimen: CD4+ or CD8+ T cells sorted from blood, collected in a trial of the OX40 agonist ivuxolimab.

The DNA for the CDR3 is TGCGCCAGTGCCCGACTAGCGGGTTCTATTGAGCAGTTCTTC. Translation: CASARLAGSIEQFF. The chain carries TRBV5-1 and TRBJ2-1, with TRBD2 matching over 10 bases. V trimming: 8 bases; J trimming: 9 bases; junction bases outside the gene matches: 11. The CDR3 spans 14 residues. CDR1 is SGHRS and CDR2 is YFSETQ in the germline V gene.